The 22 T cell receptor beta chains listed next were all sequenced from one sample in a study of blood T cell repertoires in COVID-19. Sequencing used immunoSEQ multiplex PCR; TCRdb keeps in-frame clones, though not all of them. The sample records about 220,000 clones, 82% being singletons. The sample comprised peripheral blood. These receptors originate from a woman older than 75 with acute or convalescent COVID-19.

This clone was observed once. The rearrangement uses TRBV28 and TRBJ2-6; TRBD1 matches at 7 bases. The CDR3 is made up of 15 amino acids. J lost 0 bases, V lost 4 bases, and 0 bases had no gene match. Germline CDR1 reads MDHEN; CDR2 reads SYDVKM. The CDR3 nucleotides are TGTGCCAGCAGTTCAGGGGGCTCTGGGGCCAACGTCCTGACTTTC. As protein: CASSSGGSGANVLTF.

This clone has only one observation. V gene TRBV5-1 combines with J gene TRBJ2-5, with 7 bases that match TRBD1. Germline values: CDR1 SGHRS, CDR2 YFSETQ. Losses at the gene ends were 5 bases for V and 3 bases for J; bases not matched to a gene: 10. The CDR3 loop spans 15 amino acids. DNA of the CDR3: TGCGCCAGCAGATCTCTACCCGGGACAGAAGAGACCCAGTACTTC. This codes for CASRSLPGTEETQYF.

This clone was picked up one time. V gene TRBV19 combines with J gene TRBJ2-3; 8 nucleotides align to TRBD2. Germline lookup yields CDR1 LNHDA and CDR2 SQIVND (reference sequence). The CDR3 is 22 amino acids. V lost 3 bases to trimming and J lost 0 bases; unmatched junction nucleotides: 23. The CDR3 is CASSMARSGRTSGPPSTDTQYF. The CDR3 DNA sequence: TGTGCCAGTAGTATGGCCCGATCGGGGCGAACTAGCGGACCCCCTAGCACAGATACGCAGTATTTT.

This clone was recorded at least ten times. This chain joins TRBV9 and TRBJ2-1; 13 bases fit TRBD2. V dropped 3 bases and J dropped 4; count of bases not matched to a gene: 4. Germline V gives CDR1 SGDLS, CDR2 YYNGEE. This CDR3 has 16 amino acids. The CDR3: CASSAPTSGGYNEQFF. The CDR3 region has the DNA TGTGCCAGCAGCGCCCCGACTAGCGGGGGGTACAATGAGCAGTTCTTC.

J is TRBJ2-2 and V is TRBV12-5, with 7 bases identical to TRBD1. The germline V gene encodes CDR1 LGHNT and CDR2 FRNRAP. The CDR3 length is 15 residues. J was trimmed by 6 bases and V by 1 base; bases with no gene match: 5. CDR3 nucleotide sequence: TGTGCTAGTGGTTTGGGACAGGGAGATGCCGGGGAGCTGTTTTTT. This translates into CASGLGQGDAGELFF.

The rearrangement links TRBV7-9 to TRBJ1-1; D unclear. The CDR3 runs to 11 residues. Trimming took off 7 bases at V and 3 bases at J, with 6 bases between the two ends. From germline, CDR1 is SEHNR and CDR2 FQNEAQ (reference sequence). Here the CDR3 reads CASTQYTEAFF. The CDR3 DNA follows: TGTGCCAGCACCCAATACACTGAAGCTTTCTTT.

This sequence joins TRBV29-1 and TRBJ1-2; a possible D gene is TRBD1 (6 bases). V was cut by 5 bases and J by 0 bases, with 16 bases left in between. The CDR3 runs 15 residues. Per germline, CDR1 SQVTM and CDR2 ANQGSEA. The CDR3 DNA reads TGCAGCGTTCCATTGAGGGGGTCTCCTAACTATGGCTACACCTTC. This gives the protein CSVPLRGSPNYGYTF.

The DNA of the CDR3 is TGTGCCAGCAGCCAAGGGGAGCGGGGGGTACTGTACCAAGAGACCCAGTACTTC. Protein: CASSQGERGVLYQETQYF. The chain uses TRBV3-1 (or the pseudogene TRBV3-2) and TRBJ2-5; 9 bases line up with TRBD2. J lost 0 bases, V lost 1 base, and 9 bases had no gene match. The CDR3 runs 18 residues. From germline, CDR1 is LGHDT and CDR2 YNNKEL (reference sequence).

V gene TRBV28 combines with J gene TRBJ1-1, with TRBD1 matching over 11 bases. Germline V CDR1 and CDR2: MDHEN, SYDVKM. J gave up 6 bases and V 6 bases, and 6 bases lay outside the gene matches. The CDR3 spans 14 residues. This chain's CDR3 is CASSFSGQGAEAFF. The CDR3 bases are TGTGCCAGCAGCTTTTCGGGACAGGGGGCTGAAGCTTTCTTT.

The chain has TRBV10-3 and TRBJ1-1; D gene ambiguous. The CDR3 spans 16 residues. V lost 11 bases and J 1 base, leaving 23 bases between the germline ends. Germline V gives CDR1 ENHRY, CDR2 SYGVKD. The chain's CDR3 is CAVTPAGEVGNTEAFF. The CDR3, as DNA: TGTGCCGTCACTCCCGCTGGGGAGGTAGGGAACACTGAAGCTTTCTTT.

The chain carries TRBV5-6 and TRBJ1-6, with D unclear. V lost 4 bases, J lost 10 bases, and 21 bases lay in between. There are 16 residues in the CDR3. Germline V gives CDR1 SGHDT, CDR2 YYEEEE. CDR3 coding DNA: TGTGCCAGCAGCCCAGGAAGCGGGAGGGTAGGCTCACCCCTCCACTTT. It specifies CASSPGSGRVGSPLHF.

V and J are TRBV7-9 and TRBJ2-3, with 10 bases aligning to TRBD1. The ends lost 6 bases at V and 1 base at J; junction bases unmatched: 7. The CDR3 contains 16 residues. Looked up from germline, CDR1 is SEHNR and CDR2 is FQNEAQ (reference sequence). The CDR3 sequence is CASRFDRGRGTDTQYF. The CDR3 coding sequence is TGTGCCAGCAGGTTCGACAGGGGGCGAGGCACAGATACGCAGTATTTT.

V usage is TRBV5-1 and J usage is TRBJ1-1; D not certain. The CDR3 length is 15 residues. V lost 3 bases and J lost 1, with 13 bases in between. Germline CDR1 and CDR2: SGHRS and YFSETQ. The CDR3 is CASSSAAGRNTEAFF. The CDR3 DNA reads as TGCGCCAGCAGCTCGGCCGCTGGGCGGAACACTGAAGCTTTCTTT.

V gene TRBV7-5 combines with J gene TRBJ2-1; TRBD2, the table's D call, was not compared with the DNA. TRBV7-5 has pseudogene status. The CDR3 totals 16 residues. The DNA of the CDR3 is TGTGCCAGAAGCTTAGGCCCGCGGGGGTTATACAATGAGCAGTTCTTC. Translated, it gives CARSLGPRGLYNEQFF.

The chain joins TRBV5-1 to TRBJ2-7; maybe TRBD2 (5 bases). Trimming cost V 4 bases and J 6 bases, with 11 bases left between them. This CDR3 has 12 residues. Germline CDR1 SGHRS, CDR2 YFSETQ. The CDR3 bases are TGCGCCAGCAGCCCTCTCGAGGGCGAGCAGTACTTC. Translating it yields CASSPLEGEQYF.

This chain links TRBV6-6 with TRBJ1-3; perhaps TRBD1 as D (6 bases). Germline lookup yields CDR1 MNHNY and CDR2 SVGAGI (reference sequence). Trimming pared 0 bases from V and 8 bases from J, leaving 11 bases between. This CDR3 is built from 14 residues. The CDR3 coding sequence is TGTGCCAGCAGTTACTCAATTTCAGGGGACACCATATATTTT. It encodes CASSYSISGDTIYF.

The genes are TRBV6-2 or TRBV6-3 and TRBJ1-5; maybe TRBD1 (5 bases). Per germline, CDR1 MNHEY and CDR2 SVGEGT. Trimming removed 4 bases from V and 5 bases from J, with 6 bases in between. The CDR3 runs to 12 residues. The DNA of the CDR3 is TGTGCCAGCAGTTCACAGGATCAGCCCCAGCATTTT. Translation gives CASSSQDQPQHF.

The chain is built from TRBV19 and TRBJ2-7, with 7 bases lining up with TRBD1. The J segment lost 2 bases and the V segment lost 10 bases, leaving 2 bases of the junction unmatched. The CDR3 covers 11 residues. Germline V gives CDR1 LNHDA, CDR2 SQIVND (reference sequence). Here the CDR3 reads CATGTAYEQYF. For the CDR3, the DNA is TGTGCCACAGGGACAGCCTACGAGCAGTACTTC. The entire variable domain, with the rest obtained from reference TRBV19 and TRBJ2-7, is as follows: DGGITQSPKYLFRKEGQNVTLSCEQNLNHDAMYWYRQDPGQGLRLIYYSQIVNDFQKGDIAEGYSVSREKKESFPLTVTSAQKNPTAFYLCATGTAYEQYFGPGTRLTVT.

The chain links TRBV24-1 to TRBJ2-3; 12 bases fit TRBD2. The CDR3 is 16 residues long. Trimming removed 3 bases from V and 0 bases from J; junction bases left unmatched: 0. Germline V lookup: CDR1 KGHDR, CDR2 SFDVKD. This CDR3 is CATSDGTSGSTDTQYF. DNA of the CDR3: TGTGCCACCAGTGATGGGACTAGCGGGAGCACAGATACGCAGTATTTT.

CDR3 protein: CASSHARTGTDTQYF. As DNA, the CDR3 is TGTGCCAGCAGCCACGCCCGAACGGGCACAGATACGCAGTATTTT. The genes are TRBV3-1 (or the pseudogene TRBV3-2) and TRBJ2-3, with D unresolved. The germline V gene encodes CDR1 LGHDT and CDR2 YNNKEL (reference sequence). CDR3 length: 15 residues. The V gene lost 3 bases and the J gene lost 1 base, with 11 bases spanning the gap.

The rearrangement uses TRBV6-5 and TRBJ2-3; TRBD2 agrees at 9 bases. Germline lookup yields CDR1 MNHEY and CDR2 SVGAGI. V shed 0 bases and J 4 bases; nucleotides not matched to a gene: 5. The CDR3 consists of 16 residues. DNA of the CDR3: TGTGCCAGCAGTTACTCCGGGACTAGCAGATCAGATACGCAGTATTTT. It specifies CASSYSGTSRSDTQYF.

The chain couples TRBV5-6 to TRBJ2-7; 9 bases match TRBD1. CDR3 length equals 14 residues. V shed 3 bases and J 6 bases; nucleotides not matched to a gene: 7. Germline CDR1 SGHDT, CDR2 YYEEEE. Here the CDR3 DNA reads TGTGCCAGCAGCTCCGGGACAGGGCTAAGCGAGCAGTACTTC. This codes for CASSSGTGLSEQYF.